This record covers a single T cell receptor beta chain. In each case, RNA was isolated and then reverse transcribed into cDNA as the sequencing template. The protocol was immunoSEQ multiplex PCR, while the TCRdb copy is restricted to in-frame clones and leaves out a portion. The sample consists of 100,000 to 130,000 clones, 59% of them appearing once. The sample originates from a study of CD8+ T cells in alopecia areata. V was pared by 6 bases and J by 0 bases, with 6 bases of the junction left unmatched. Germline loops: CDR1 MNHNY, CDR2 SVGAGI (reference sequence). The CDR3 is 15 amino acids. V usage is TRBV6-6 and J usage is TRBJ2-7; 9 bases map to TRBD2. What was sequenced was CD8+ T cells sorted from blood. The receptor comes from a human donor in good health. The CDR3, as DNA: TGTGCCAGCAGCCCTCTAGCGGGGACCTCCTACGAGCAGTACTTC. This sequence encodes CASSPLAGTSYEQYF.